The sequence of this TCR beta chain was determined in a study of Graves' ophthalmopathy and Graves' hyperthyroidism. This clonotype was observed a handful of times. Its target is unknown. A much larger clone lies a single base off, so this may be a read error. TCR beta CDR3 regions were amplified from RNA transcripts. HTBI primers were used in a first-round RT-PCR, which preceded a second-round multiplex PCR. MiXCR, applied by TCRdb to the multiplex PCR reads, yields one record per CDR3 protein. Of a few hundred thousand distinct CDR3 sequences listed, roughly 21% are singletons. Other autoimmune diseases, uncontrolled infections, pregnancy and lactation each led to patient exclusion. Patients were diagnosed from clinical symptoms, serum thyroxine, TRAb, thyroid ultrasound and orbital computed tomography. Overall study findings and caveats: Most thyroid clonotypes expanded beyond 0.001 frequency were also found in blood. The model reached just under 71% sensitivity and 72.22% specificity for predicting ophthalmopathy progression.

The source material was peripheral blood. The TCR was taken from a woman aged 50 to 60 with Graves' ophthalmopathy.

The DNA for the CDR3 is TGCAGTGCTAGAGGAGGGGGGCCTTTAGCGGCGGGACCTATGGAGGCCCAGTACTTC. This sequence encodes CSARGGGPLAAGPMEAQYF. This chain uses TRBV20-1 with TRBJ2-5; D assignment may be TRBD1 or TRBD2 (6 bases each). The CDR3 is 19 amino acids. The V end lost 1 base, the J end lost 9 bases, and 33 bases lay between the germline ends. CDR1 DFQATT and CDR2 SNEGSKA come from the germline V gene (reference sequence).